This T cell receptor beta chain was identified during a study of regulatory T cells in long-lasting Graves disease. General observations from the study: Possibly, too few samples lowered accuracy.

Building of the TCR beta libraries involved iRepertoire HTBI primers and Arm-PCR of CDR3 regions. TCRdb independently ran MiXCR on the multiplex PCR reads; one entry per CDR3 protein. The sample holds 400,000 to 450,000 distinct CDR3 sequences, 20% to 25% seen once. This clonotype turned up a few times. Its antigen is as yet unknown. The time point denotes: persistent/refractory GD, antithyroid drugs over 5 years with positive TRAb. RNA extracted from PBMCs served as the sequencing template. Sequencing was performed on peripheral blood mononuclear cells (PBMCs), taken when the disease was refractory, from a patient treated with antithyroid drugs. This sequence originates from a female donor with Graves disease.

The CDR3 reads CASSLAGRNEKLFF. In DNA form, the CDR3 reads TGTGCCAGCAGCTTGGCAGGCCGTAATGAAAAACTGTTTTTT. The chain is built from TRBV7-9 and TRBJ1-4; no reliable D call. The CDR3 consists of 14 residues. Germline values: CDR1 SEHNR, CDR2 FQNEAQ (reference sequence). V was clipped by 3 bases and J by 4 bases, with 9 bases between them.